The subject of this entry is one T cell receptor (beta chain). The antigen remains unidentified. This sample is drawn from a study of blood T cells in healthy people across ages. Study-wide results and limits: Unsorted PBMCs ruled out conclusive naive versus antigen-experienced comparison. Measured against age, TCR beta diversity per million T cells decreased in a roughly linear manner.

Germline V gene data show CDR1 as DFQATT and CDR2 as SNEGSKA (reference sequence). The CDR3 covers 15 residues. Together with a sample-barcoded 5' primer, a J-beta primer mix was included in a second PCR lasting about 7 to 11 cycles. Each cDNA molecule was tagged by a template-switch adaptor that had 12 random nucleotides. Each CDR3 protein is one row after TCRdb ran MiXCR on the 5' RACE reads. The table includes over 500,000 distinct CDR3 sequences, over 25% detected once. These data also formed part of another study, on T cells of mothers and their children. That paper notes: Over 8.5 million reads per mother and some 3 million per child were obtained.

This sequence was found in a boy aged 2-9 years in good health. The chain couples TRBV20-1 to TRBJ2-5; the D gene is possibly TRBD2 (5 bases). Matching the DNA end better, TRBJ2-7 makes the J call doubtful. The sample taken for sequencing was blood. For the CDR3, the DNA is TGCAGTGCTAGAGATGCGGTGAGGAGGTCCTACGAGCAGTACTTC. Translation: CSARDAVRRSYEQYF.